This TCR beta chain was identified during a study of OX40 agonist ivuxolimab in advanced cancers. Study background: Mean age around 64 years, range 23 to 79; approximately 83% male. Three partial responders included one hepatocellular carcinoma patient and two cutaneous melanoma patients. Notes on the study in general: Among the lowest peripheral clonal expansion occurred in 0.1-3.0 mg/kg partial responders.

This CDR3 is built from 20 residues. The V gene lost 3 bases and the J gene lost 0 bases, with 21 bases spanning the gap. CDR1 and CDR2 from the germline V gene are MGHRA and YSYEKL. Notes on this clone: The antigen is unknown.

Patients who had autoimmune disease history or got systemic immunosuppression were left out. The protocol was immunoSEQ multiplex PCR, while the TCRdb copy is restricted to in-frame clones and leaves out a portion. The sample contains 10,000 to 15,000 clones, around 90% of which appear only once. The source is an adult with an advanced solid tumor such as melanoma, head and neck, liver or kidney cancer. The V gene is TRBV4-1, the J gene TRBJ2-6; perhaps D is TRBD1 or TRBD2 (6 bases each). This specimen was CD4+ or CD8+ T cells sorted from blood, taken in a trial of the OX40 agonist ivuxolimab. The CDR3 loop is CASSQLPPGALSSGANVLTF. The CDR3 DNA reads TGCGCCAGCAGCCAGCTCCCCCCGGGGGCCCTTAGCTCTGGGGCCAACGTCCTGACTTTC.